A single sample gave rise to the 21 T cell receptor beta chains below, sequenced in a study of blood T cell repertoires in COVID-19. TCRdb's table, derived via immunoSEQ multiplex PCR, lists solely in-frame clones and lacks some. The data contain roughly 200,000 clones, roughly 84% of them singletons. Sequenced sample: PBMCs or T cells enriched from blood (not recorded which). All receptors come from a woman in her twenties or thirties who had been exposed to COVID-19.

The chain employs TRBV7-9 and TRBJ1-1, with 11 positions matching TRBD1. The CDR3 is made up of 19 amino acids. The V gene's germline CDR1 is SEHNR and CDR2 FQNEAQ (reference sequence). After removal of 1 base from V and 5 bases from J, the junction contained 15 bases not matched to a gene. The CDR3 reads CASSLESSSGTGGGTEAFF. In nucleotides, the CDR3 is TGTGCCAGCAGCTTAGAGTCCTCGTCCGGGACAGGGGGTGGAACTGAAGCTTTCTTT.

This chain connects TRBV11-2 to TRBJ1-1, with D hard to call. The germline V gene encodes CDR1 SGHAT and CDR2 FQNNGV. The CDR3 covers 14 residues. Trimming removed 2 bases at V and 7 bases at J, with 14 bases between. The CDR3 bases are TGTGCCAGCAGCTTATCAACCGGCACGGGTGAAGCTTTCTTT. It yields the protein CASSLSTGTGEAFF.

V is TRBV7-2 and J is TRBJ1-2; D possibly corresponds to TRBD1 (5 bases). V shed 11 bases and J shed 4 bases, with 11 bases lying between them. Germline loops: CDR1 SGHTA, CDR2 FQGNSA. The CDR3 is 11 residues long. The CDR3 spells CAERDFYGYTF. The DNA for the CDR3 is TGTGCCGAAAGGGACTTCTATGGCTACACCTTC.

The CDR3 bases are TGTGCCAGCACCCGACTAGCGGGAGGCTGGAATGAGCAGTTCTTC. This encodes CASTRLAGGWNEQFF. The V gene is TRBV2, the J gene TRBJ2-1, with TRBD2 matching 13 bases. The CDR3 loop spans 15 amino acids. V lost 7 bases, J lost 7 bases, and 7 bases stayed unmatched. From germline, CDR1 is SNHLY and CDR2 FYNNEI.

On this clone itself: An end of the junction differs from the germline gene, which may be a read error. CDR3 in DNA: TGTGCCAGCAACCAAGGGGAGGGGGGCAGGATTGGGACTGAAGCTTTCTTT. Translated: CASNQGEGGRIGTEAFF. The genes are TRBV3-1 (or the pseudogene TRBV3-2) and TRBJ1-1; weak D call: TRBD1 (6 bases). Germline V gene lookup returns CDR1 LGHDT and CDR2 YNNKEL (reference sequence). The CDR3 sequence is 17 residues long.

CDR3 sequence: CASSPSRVNYNEQFF. CDR3 in DNA: TGTGCCAGCAGTCCCTCTAGAGTTAACTACAATGAGCAGTTCTTC. The genes are TRBV5-4 and TRBJ2-1; the D is unclear. CDR1 is SGHNT and CDR2 is YYREEE in the germline V gene (reference sequence). The CDR3 is 15 amino acids. Trimming took 5 bases from V and 3 from J, leaving 15 bases between them.

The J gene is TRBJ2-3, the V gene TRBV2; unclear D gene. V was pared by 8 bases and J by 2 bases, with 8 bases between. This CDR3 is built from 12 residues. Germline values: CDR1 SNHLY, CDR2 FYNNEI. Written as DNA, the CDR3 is TGTGCCAGCGAGGAAGTCACAGATACGCAGTATTTT. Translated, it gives CASEEVTDTQYF.

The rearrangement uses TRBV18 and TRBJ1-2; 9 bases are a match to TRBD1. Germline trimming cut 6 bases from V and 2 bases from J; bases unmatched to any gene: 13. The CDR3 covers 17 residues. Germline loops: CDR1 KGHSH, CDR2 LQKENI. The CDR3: CASSLSGTGKKNYGYTF. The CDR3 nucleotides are TGTGCCAGCTCCCTCAGCGGGACAGGGAAAAAAAACTATGGCTACACCTTC. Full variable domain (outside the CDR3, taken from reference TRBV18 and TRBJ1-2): NAGVMQNPRHLVRRRGQEARLRCSPMKGHSHVYWYRQLPEEGLKFMVYLQKENIIDESGMPKERFSAEFPKEGPSILRIQQVVRGDSAAYFCASSLSGTGKKNYGYTFGSGTRLTVV.

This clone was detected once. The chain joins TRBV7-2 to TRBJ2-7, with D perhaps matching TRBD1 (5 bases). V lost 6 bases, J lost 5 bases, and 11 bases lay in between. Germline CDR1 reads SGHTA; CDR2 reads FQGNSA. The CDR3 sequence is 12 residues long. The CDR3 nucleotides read TGTGCCAGCAGGCCTACAGGTAACGAGCAGTACTTC. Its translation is CASRPTGNEQYF.

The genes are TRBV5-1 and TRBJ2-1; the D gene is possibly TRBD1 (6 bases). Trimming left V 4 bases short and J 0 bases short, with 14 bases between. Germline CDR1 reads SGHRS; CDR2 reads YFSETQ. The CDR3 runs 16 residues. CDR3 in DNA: TGCGCCAGCAGCGGGGGCGAGTTCAGCTCCTACAATGAGCAGTTCTTC. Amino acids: CASSGGEFSSYNEQFF. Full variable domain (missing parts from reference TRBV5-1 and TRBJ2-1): KAGVTQTPRYLIKTRGQQVTLSCSPISGHRSVSWYQQTPGQGLQFLFEYFSETQRNKGNFPGRFSGRQFSNSRSEMNVSTLELGDSALYLCASSGGEFSSYNEQFFGPGTRLTVL.

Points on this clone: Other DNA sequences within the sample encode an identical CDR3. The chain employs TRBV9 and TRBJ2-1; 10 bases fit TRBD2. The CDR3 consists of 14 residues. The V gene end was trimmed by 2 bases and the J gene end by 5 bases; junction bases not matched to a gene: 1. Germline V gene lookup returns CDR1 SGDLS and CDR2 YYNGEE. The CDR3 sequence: CASSVGLADNEQFF. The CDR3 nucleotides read TGTGCCAGCAGCGTCGGACTAGCGGACAATGAGCAGTTCTTC.

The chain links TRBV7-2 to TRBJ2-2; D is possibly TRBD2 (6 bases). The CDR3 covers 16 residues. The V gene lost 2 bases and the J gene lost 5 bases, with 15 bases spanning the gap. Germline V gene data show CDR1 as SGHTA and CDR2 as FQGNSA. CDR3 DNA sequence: TGTGCCAGCAGCTTAAACGCGGGAAGTTATACCGGGGAGCTGTTTTTT. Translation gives CASSLNAGSYTGELFF.

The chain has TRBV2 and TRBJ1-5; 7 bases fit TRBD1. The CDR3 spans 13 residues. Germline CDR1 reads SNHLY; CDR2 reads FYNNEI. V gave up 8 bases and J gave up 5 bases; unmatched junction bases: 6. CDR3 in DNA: TGTGCCAGCTCAAATGACAGGGATCAGCCCCAGCATTTT. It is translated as CASSNDRDQPQHF. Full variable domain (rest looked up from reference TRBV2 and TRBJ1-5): EPEVTQTPSHQVTQMGQEVILRCVPISNHLYFYWYRQILGQKVEFLVSFYNNEISEKSEIFDDQFSVERPDGSNFTLKIRSTKLEDSAMYFCASSNDRDQPQHFGDGTRLSIL.

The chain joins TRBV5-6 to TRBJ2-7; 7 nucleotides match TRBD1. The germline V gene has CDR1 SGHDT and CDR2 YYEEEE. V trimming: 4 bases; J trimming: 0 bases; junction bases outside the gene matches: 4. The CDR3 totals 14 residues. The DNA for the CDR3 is TGTGCCAGCAGCAGGACAGGAAGCTCCTACGAGCAGTACTTC. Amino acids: CASSRTGSSYEQYF. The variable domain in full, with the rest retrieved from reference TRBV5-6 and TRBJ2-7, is DAGVTQSPTHLIKTRGQQVTLRCSPKSGHDTVSWYQQALGQGPQFIFQYYEEEERQRGNFPDRFSGHQFPNYSSELNVNALLLGDSALYLCASSRTGSSYEQYFGPGTRLTVT.

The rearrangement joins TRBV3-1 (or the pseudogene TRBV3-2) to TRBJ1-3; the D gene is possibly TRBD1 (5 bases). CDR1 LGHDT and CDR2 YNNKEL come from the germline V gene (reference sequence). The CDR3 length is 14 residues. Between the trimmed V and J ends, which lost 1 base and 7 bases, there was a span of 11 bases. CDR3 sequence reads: CASSQVYRLNTIYF. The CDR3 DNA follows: TGTGCCAGCAGCCAAGTATACAGGTTGAACACCATATATTTT.

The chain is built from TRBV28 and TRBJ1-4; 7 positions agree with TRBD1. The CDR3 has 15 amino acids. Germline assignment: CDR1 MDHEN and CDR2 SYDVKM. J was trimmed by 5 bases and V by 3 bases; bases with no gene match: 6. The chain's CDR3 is CASSFDGTVNEKLFF. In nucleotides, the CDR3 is TGTGCCAGCAGTTTTGATGGGACAGTGAATGAAAAACTGTTTTTT.

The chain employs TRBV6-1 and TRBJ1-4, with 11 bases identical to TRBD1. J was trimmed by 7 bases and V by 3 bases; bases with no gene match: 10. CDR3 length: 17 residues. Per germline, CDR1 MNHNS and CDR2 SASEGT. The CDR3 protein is CASSDAGTGGEGEKLFF. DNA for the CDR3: TGTGCCAGCAGTGACGCAGGGACAGGGGGTGAGGGTGAAAAACTGTTTTTT.

CDR3 residues: CASSYGAGGPSYEQYF. CDR3 bases: TGTGCCAGCAGTTACGGGGCGGGGGGGCCGTCCTACGAGCAGTACTTC. V is TRBV6-5 and J is TRBJ2-7, with 9 bases lining up with TRBD2. Germline trimming cut 2 bases from V and 1 base from J; bases unmatched to any gene: 6. The CDR3 contains 16 residues. In germline, CDR1 is MNHEY, CDR2 SVGAGI.

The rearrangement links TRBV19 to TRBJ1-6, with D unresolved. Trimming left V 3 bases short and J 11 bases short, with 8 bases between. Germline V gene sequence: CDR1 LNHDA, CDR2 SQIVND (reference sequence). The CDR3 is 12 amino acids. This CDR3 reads CASSIGLTPLHF. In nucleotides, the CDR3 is TGTGCCAGTAGTATTGGGCTCACACCCCTCCACTTT.

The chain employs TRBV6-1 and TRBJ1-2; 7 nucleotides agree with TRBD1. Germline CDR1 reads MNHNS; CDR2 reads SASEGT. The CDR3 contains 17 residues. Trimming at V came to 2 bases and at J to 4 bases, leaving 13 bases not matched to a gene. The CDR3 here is CASSEYWNAGGSYGYTF. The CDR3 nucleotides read TGTGCCAGCAGTGAATATTGGAATGCAGGGGGAAGCTATGGCTACACCTTC.

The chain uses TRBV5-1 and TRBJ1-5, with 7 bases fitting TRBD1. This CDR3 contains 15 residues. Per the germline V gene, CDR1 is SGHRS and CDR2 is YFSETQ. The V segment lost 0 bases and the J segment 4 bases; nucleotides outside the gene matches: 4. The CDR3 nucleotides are TGCGCCAGCAGCTTGGACAGGGGACAGAATCAGCCCCAGCATTTT. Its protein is CASSLDRGQNQPQHF.